This T cell receptor beta chain originates from a study of graft-versus-host responses after intestinal transplantation. Germline lookup yields CDR1 SGDLS and CDR2 YYNGEE. CDR3 length: 15 residues. Trimming cost V 0 bases and J 0 bases, with 7 bases left between them. Assay: immunoSEQ multiplex PCR; the TCRdb copy retains only in-frame clones and omits some. The data show 29,000 or so clones, about three quarters seen once. This clone turned up a few times. Intraepithelial and lamina propria lymphocytes were isolated from graft specimens. This TCR came from a human patient who received an intestinal transplant, so some T cells may come from the graft donor. The source material was ileum tissue, sampled 98 days after intestinal transplantation. V is TRBV9 and J is TRBJ1-3; the D is unclear. The DNA of the CDR3 is TGTGCCAGCAGCGTAGGCGGTGGCTCTGGAAACACCATATATTTT. Translated, it gives CASSVGGGSGNTIYF. Using reference TRBV9 and TRBJ1-3 for the parts outside the CDR3, the full variable domain is DSGVTQTPKHLITATGQRVTLRCSPRSGDLSVYWYQQSLDQGLQFLIQYYNGEERAKGNILERFSAQQFPDLHSELNLSSLELGDSALYFCASSVGGGSGNTIYFGEGSWLTVV.